What follows are 4 T cell receptor beta chains derived from one specimen sequenced in a study of blood T cell repertoires in COVID-19. The method was immunoSEQ multiplex PCR; TCRdb's version includes in-frame clones alone and lacks a portion of them. The repertoire includes about 180,000 clones, 70% to 90% of them detected once, and 5.4% sits in the top ten. Sequenced sample: peripheral blood. These receptors came from a woman between 50 and 59 years old with COVID-19, enrolled during active disease.

J is TRBJ1-1 and V is TRBV5-1, with D unclear. This CDR3 region has 14 residues. Germline lookup yields CDR1 SGHRS and CDR2 YFSETQ. V lost 0 bases and J 3 bases, leaving 9 bases between the germline ends. The CDR3 coding sequence is TGCGCCAGCAGCTTGGCCGCCGGGGACACTGAAGCTTTCTTT. It specifies CASSLAAGDTEAFF.

V and J are TRBV7-9 and TRBJ2-1; D is ambiguous. The CDR3 totals 12 residues. The germline V and J ends were trimmed by 3 bases and 5 bases, with 5 bases remaining between them. Germline V gene data show CDR1 as SEHNR and CDR2 as FQNEAQ (reference sequence). The CDR3 DNA is TGTGCCAGCAGCTTCCTTAACAATGAGCAGTTCTTC. This codes for CASSFLNNEQFF.

Note on this clone: One end of the junction does not line up with germline, which may come from a read error. This rearrangement joins TRBV7-3 to TRBJ2-1, with D maybe TRBD2 (5 bases). From germline, CDR1 is SGHTA and CDR2 FQGTGA. This CDR3 region has 13 residues. The CDR3: CASSLTAGEGLVF. CDR3 DNA sequence: TGTGCCAGCAGCTTAACCGCGGGTGAGGGTTTGGTCTTC.

The V and J genes are TRBV4-2 and TRBJ1-4, with D tentatively TRBD1 (5 bases). Trimming removed 0 bases at V and 7 bases at J, with 9 bases between. CDR1 LGHNA and CDR2 YNFKEQ come from the germline V gene. This CDR3 has 14 amino acids. The CDR3 is CASSQESGLEKLFF. The DNA of the CDR3 is TGTGCCAGCAGCCAAGAATCAGGGCTTGAAAAACTGTTTTTT.